One T cell receptor (beta chain) is described in this entry. This sample is part of a study of cytomegalovirus exposure and HLA in healthy donors. Donors were drawn from the approximately 120-subject validation cohort, separate from the approximately 700-subject first cohort. The CDR3 consists of 16 residues. The V end lost 5 bases, the J end lost 3 bases, and 19 bases lay between the germline ends. Germline CDR1 reads SGHRS; CDR2 reads YFSETQ. Clones were read by immunoSEQ multiplex PCR, and TCRdb kept only the in-frame ones, dropping some. The table shows some 110,000 clones, with roughly nine tenths occurring only once.

The specimen sequenced was PBMCs. This TCR was recovered from a man between 18 and 35 years old in good health and CMV-seropositive. This sequence joins TRBV5-1 and TRBJ2-3; a weak D match, TRBD2 (6 bases). The CDR3 is CASRGREATLTDTQYF. CDR3 nucleotides: TGCGCCAGCAGAGGTAGGGAGGCCACCTTGACAGATACGCAGTATTTT. Full variable domain (rest looked up from reference TRBV5-1 and TRBJ2-3): KAGVTQTPRYLIKTRGQQVTLSCSPISGHRSVSWYQQTPGQGLQFLFEYFSETQRNKGNFPGRFSGRQFSNSRSEMNVSTLELGDSALYLCASRGREATLTDTQYFGPGTRLTVL.